This T cell receptor (beta chain) was found in a study of T cells after yellow fever vaccination. Whole-study context: Low-cell-number fractions underwent preparation using SMART-Seq v4 Ultra Low Input. Findings and caveats of the study: A large majority of primary-vaccination clones showed up again after the booster (96% CD4, almost 90% CD8). The study noted that FACS-sorted repertoires could contain abundant clonotypes contaminating from the bulk population. Compared with primary, the secondary response was weaker and peaked at day 5, not 15.

To note about this clonotype: Its antigen is unknown.

The CDR3 has 14 residues. Losses at the gene ends were 6 bases for V and 7 bases for J; bases not matched to a gene: 7. Germline loops: CDR1 ENHRY, CDR2 SYGVKD. One entry per CDR3 protein results from TCRdb running MiXCR on the 5' RACE reads. The data show 300,000 to 350,000 distinct CDR3 sequences, approximately 4% seen once. The sample here was PBMCs, taken 15 days after the yellow fever booster vaccination. The source of this sequence is a man between 18 and 29 years old who received the YFV17D yellow fever vaccine. The chain carries TRBV10-3 and TRBJ1-5; 9 bases match TRBD1. The CDR3 loop is CAIRGQGRGQPQHF. The CDR3 DNA reads TGTGCCATCAGGGGACAGGGAAGAGGGCAGCCCCAGCATTTT.